This T cell receptor beta chain comes out of a study of OX40 agonist ivuxolimab in advanced cancers. Study findings and constraints: CD8+ T cells were the subset that, on average, had more expanded clones than CD4+.

Method: immunoSEQ multiplex PCR; TCRdb's copy keeps in-frame clones and lacks some. This sample has 65,000 to 80,000 clones; roughly 80% occur once, and the top ten carry 6.7%. Germline lookup yields CDR1 GTSNPN and CDR2 SVGIG (reference sequence). Trimming left V 0 bases short and J 2 bases short, with 5 bases between. CDR3 length: 13 amino acids. This clone is labeled as medium-sized (0.01 to 0.1%). Its matching antigen is unknown. The sequence was collected from an adult with an advanced solid tumor such as melanoma, head and neck, liver or kidney cancer. The rearrangement links TRBV30 to TRBJ1-5; no firm D call. The sequencing used CD4+ or CD8+ T cells sorted from blood, collected in a trial of the OX40 agonist ivuxolimab. Here the CDR3 reads CAWSVGGNQPQHF. The DNA of the CDR3 is TGTGCCTGGAGTGTTGGGGGCAATCAGCCCCAGCATTTT.